A selection of T cell receptor beta chains follows, all from one sample in a study of CD8+ T cells in alopecia areata. The method was immunoSEQ multiplex PCR; TCRdb's version includes in-frame clones alone and lacks a portion of them. The sample carries under 150,000 clones, approximately 53% recorded once. The sample was CD4+ T cells sorted from blood, taken at week 4, from a patient treated with tofacitinib. All receptors derive from a human donor with alopecia areata. Each CDR3 is given with its conserved first and last residue. The D gene is left open where the match is weak. Expanded clones are given a class, and other clones once, few, many or no size at all.

clone size	V gene	D gene	J gene	CDR3 protein	CDR3 DNA
NA	TRBV11-3	NA	TRBJ2-2	CASSPTRGTGELFF	TGTGCCAGCAGCCCGACCAGGGGTACCGGGGAGCTGTTTTTT
NA	TRBV25-1	TRBD1	TRBJ1-5	CASSPHRQGLGGNQPQHF	TGTGCCAGCAGCCCCCACCGACAGGGGTTAGGGGGCAATCAGCCCCAGCATTTT
many	TRBV7-3	NA	TRBJ2-2	CASSAIRGSNTGELFF	TGTGCCAGCAGCGCCATTAGGGGGTCGAACACCGGGGAGCTGTTTTTT
NA	TRBV30	NA	TRBJ1-5	CAWSLSTGRNQPQHF	TGTGCCTGGAGTCTGTCCACAGGGAGAAATCAGCCCCAGCATTTT
once	TRBV13	NA	TRBJ2-1	CASSSLKLTYNEQFF	TGTGCCAGCAGCTCCCTGAAACTTACATACAATGAGCAGTTCTTC
NA	TRBV30	NA	TRBJ2-7	CAWSLKYEQYF	TGTGCCTGGAGTCTCAAGTACGAGCAGTACTTC
few	TRBV9	NA	TRBJ2-2	CASSPFGGQSAGELFF	TGTGCCAGCAGCCCCTTCGGGGGCCAAAGTGCCGGGGAGCTGTTTTTT
NA	TRBV7-2	NA	TRBJ2-3	CASIVGGFPTDTQYF	TGTGCCAGCATCGTCGGGGGTTTCCCCACAGATACGCAGTATTTT
few	TRBV29-1	NA	TRBJ2-7	CSVVVGGDEQYF	TGCAGCGTTGTGGTGGGGGGCGACGAGCAGTACTTC
NA	TRBV30	TRBD2	TRBJ2-1	CAGSSGSSYNEQFF	TGTGCCGGATCAAGCGGGAGCTCCTACAATGAGCAGTTCTTC
NA	TRBV7-9	NA	TRBJ2-3	CATAREDTQYF	TGTGCCACCGCGAGAGAAGATACGCAGTATTTT
NA	TRBV30	TRBD2	TRBJ2-3	CACWTSGSPDTQYF	TGTGCCTGCTGGACTAGCGGGAGTCCGGATACGCAGTATTTT
NA	TRBV9	TRBD2	TRBJ2-7	CASSVSIGETSGRGEQYF	TGTGCCAGCAGCGTATCAATTGGGGAGACTAGCGGGAGAGGCGAGCAGTACTTC
many	TRBV19	NA	TRBJ2-5	CASSIQGAETQYF	TGTGCCAGTAGTATACAGGGTGCAGAGACCCAGTACTTC
NA	TRBV29-1	NA	TRBJ2-4	CSVRQEPAKNIQYF	TGCAGCGTTCGACAGGAACCAGCCAAAAACATTCAGTACTTC
NA	TRBV5-1	NA	TRBJ1-2	CASSTEGVRGYTF	TGCGCCAGCAGCACGGAGGGGGTGAGGGGCTACACCTTC
NA	TRBV4-1	NA	TRBJ1-2	CASSLRDQGGYGYTF	TGCGCCAGCAGCCTACGGGACCAAGGTGGATATGGCTACACCTTC
NA	TRBV29-1	NA	TRBJ1-5	CSVGQGLNQPQHF	TGCAGCGTTGGCCAGGGGTTAAATCAGCCCCAGCATTTT
NA	TRBV30	NA	TRBJ1-2	CAVDFRGNLCYTF	TGTGCCGTTGATTTTAGGGGCAATCTATGCTACACCTTC
NA	TRBV2	NA	TRBJ1-2	CASTWGGAYGYTF	TGTGCCAGCACCTGGGGGGGAGCTTATGGCTACACCTTC
NA	TRBV5-4	NA	TRBJ2-3	CASSLVLGALTDTQYF	TGTGCCAGCAGCTTGGTTTTGGGGGCTCTAACAGATACGCAGTATTTT
few	TRBV6-5	NA	TRBJ1-1	CASRQGPEAFF	TGTGCCAGCAGACAGGGTCCTGAAGCTTTCTTT
few	TRBV7-2	TRBD1	TRBJ2-7	CASTFGQGASYEQYF	TGTGCCAGCACCTTCGGACAGGGGGCTTCCTACGAGCAGTACTTC
few	TRBV19	NA	TRBJ1-2	CASTPGTTNYGYTF	TGTGCCAGTACTCCCGGGACAACGAACTATGGCTACACCTTC
few	TRBV29-1	TRBD1	TRBJ1-2	CSVGGQVVGYTF	TGCAGCGTTGGGGGACAGGTAGTAGGCTACACCTTC
NA	TRBV6-5	TRBD1	TRBJ1-2	CASRTGGGGYTF	TGTGCCAGCAGAACAGGGGGCGGCGGCTACACCTTC
NA	TRBV29-1	TRBD1	TRBJ1-6	CSVGQEINSPLHF	TGCAGCGTGGGACAGGAGATTAATTCACCCCTCCACTTT